This T cell receptor beta chain comes out of a study of blood T cell repertoires in COVID-19. Whole-study context: Some COVID-19 samples were acute and others convalescent; all came from the United States, Italy and Spain. PBMCs, B-cell-depleted T cells, or T cells were the source of the cDNA or gDNA that made up the material.

This clone was observed a single time. Per germline, CDR1 SGHTA and CDR2 FQGNSA. The CDR3 has 16 residues. Trimming took 2 bases from V and 5 from J; bases not matched to a gene: 10. A Seattle source enrolled patients during active infection and followed them longitudinally. The authors' processing: The assay estimated nucleated cells by amplifying reference gene primers. This table comes from immunoSEQ multiplex PCR, and its TCRdb copy is limited to in-frame clones, with some not included. The D gene and trimming were derived from the DNA, and the V and J assignments and clone size from that table. The data contain around 310,000 clones, around 90% of them singletons.

Material for sequencing was peripheral blood. The chain has TRBV7-2 and TRBJ2-7; 9 bases line up with TRBD2. This TCR was sampled from a woman aged 40 to 50 with COVID-19, enrolled during active disease. DNA of the CDR3: TGTGCCAGCAGCTTACAGGGGATTAGCGGGGGAGACGAGCAGTACTTC. As protein: CASSLQGISGGDEQYF.